This record covers a single T cell receptor beta chain. A much larger clone is a single base away; this may be a read error. This sample is part of a study of human T cells and chemical hapten exposure. TCRdb ran MiXCR on the RACE reads and lists one entry per CDR3 protein. The sample lists about 100,000 distinct CDR3 sequences, roughly 10% seen once, with about 3% in the top ten. The time point is: patch test 2, 6 weeks after DPC sensitization. Specified treatment: therapeutic diphenylcyclopropenone sensitization with weekly scalp DPC. Unfractionated whole blood served as the source for total RNA extraction. CDR1 is MNHEY, CDR2 SVGEGT, per germline. This CDR3 contains 14 residues.

The chain links TRBV6-2 or TRBV6-3 to TRBJ1-5; D is unclear. Material: whole blood, obtained in connection with sensitization to the hapten diphenylcyclopropenone (DPC). The TCR sequence derives from a woman between 40 and 50 years old with alopecia areata. Some clones in this sample may be carry-over from other donors' samples. DNA of the CDR3: TGTGCCAGCAGTTACTCGACTAGCAATCATCCCCAGCATTTT. Its protein is CASSYSTSNHPQHF.